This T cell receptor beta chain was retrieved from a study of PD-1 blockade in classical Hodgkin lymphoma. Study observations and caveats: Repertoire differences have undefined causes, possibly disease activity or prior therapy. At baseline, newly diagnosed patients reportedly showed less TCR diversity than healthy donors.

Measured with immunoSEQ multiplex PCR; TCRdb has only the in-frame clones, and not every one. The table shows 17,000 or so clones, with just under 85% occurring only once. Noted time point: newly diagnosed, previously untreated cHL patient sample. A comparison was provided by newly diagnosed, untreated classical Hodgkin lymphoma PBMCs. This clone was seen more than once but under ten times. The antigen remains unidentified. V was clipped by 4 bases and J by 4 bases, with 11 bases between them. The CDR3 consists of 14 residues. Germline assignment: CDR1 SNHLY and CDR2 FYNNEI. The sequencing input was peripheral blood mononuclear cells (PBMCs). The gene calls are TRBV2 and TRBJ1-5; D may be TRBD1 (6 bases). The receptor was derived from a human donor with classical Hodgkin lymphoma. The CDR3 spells CASSGLDRNQPQHF. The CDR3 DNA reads TGTGCCAGCAGTGGACTCGACAGGAATCAGCCCCAGCATTTT.